This TCR beta chain was identified during a study of blood T cell repertoires in COVID-19. Study-wide context: Sites in the United States, Italy and Spain provided acute and convalescent COVID-19 samples. T cells, B-cell-depleted T cells, or PBMCs supplied cDNA or gDNA.

As handled by the study authors: Estimation of nucleated cell counts relied on the amplification of reference gene primers. Produced via immunoSEQ multiplex PCR; TCRdb's table is partial and in-frame only. V, J and clone size are those of that table, while D and trimming were read from the DNA. The sample lists 70,000 or so clones; 80% to 90% were seen once. V shed 1 base and J shed 2 bases, with 5 bases lying between them. CDR1 and CDR2 (germline): SGHDT, YYEEEE. The CDR3 sequence is 13 residues long. This rearrangement joins TRBV5-6 to TRBJ2-3; D remains ambiguous. Sequencing was carried out using peripheral blood. This clonotype was obtained from a woman between 18 and 30 years old with acute or convalescent COVID-19. CDR3 sequence reads: CASSLQLTDTQYF. As DNA, the CDR3 is TGTGCCAGCAGCTTGCAACTCACAGATACGCAGTATTTT.